Shown below are 21 T cell receptor beta chains from a single sample sequenced in a study of CD8+ T cells in alopecia areata. RNA extraction was followed by reverse transcription into cDNA, which acted as the sequencing template. Sequenced by immunoSEQ multiplex PCR; TCRdb stores in-frame clones only, minus some. There are roughly 100,000 clones in the sample; roughly 53% occur only once, and 8% to 10% lies in the top ten. Source material: CD4+ T cells sorted from blood. The origin of the receptors is a human donor in good health.

The table lists this clone with a few counts. The rearrangement joins TRBV29-1 to TRBJ1-2; D may be TRBD1 (5 bases). This CDR3 is 13 amino acids long. Looked up from germline, CDR1 is SQVTM and CDR2 is ANQGSEA. The V end was cut by 3 bases, the J end by 2 bases, with 10 bases between. The CDR3 DNA reads as TGCAGCGTTGAGGAGACAGCCAACTATGGCTACACCTTC. It yields the protein CSVEETANYGYTF.

The chain is built from TRBV25-1 and TRBJ2-7; TRBD2 matches 10 bases. This CDR3 spans 17 amino acids. Per germline, CDR1 MGHDK and CDR2 SYGVNS. V was pared by 2 bases and J by 0 bases, with 7 bases of the junction left unmatched. The chain's CDR3 is CASSEGSGGKSSYEQYF. CDR3 DNA: TGTGCCAGCAGTGAAGGTAGCGGGGGGAAAAGCTCCTACGAGCAGTACTTC.

This rearrangement joins TRBV4-3 to TRBJ2-2; TRBD2 matches at 7 bases. CDR3 length: 15 residues. Germline V CDR1 and CDR2: LGHNA, YSLEER. Trimming cost V 4 bases and J 6 bases; bases outside gene matches: 8. In nucleotides, the CDR3 is TGCGCCAGCAGCCTAGACCCCGCGGGAGCCGGGGAGCTGTTTTTT. Translation gives CASSLDPAGAGELFF.

The chain employs TRBV5-6 and TRBJ1-2; 11 nucleotides align to TRBD1. The CDR3 has 14 residues. V shed 5 bases, J shed 6 bases, and the junction held 6 bases outside the gene matches. CDR1 is SGHDT, CDR2 YYEEEE, per germline. The CDR3 protein is CASRWTGGAHGYTF. In DNA form, the CDR3 reads TGTGCCAGCAGGTGGACAGGGGGCGCCCATGGCTACACCTTC. Using reference TRBV5-6 and TRBJ1-2 for the parts outside the CDR3, the full variable domain is DAGVTQSPTHLIKTRGQQVTLRCSPKSGHDTVSWYQQALGQGPQFIFQYYEEEERQRGNFPDRFSGHQFPNYSSELNVNALLLGDSALYLCASRWTGGAHGYTFGSGTRLTVV.

This clone was detected once. The chain is built from TRBV2 and TRBJ2-2; 8 bases are a match to TRBD2. The V segment lost 8 bases and the J segment 5 bases; nucleotides outside the gene matches: 13. The CDR3 spans 16 residues. Germline CDR1 and CDR2: SNHLY and FYNNEI. The CDR3 DNA reads TGTGCCAGCCGGGGGGGACGGAATGTTGGGACCGGGGAGCTGTTTTTT. Protein: CASRGGRNVGTGELFF. The variable domain in full, completed from reference TRBV2 and TRBJ2-2, reads EPEVTQTPSHQVTQMGQEVILRCVPISNHLYFYWYRQILGQKVEFLVSFYNNEISEKSEIFDDQFSVERPDGSNFTLKIRSTKLEDSAMYFCASRGGRNVGTGELFFGEGSRLTVL.

This sequence joins TRBV19 and TRBJ1-2; weak D call: TRBD1 (6 bases). The germline V gene encodes CDR1 LNHDA and CDR2 SQIVND (reference sequence). The CDR3 consists of 14 residues. Between the trimmed V and J ends, which lost 5 bases and 0 bases, there was a span of 10 bases. CDR3 DNA: TGTGCCAGTAGTTATACAGGGTCTAACTATGGCTACACCTTC. Translating it yields CASSYTGSNYGYTF.

This chain connects TRBV6-5 to TRBJ1-6; 8 positions match TRBD1. Germline V lookup: CDR1 MNHEY, CDR2 SVGAGI. The CDR3 length is 15 residues. V gave up 2 bases and J gave up 10 bases; unmatched junction bases: 7. CDR3 sequence (DNA): TGTGCCAGCAGTTACCAAGGACAGGGATACTCACCCCTCCACTTT. It yields the protein CASSYQGQGYSPLHF.

This chain uses TRBV28 with TRBJ1-1, with TRBD1 identical over 8 bases. After removal of 6 bases from V and 1 base from J, the junction contained 7 bases not matched to a gene. This CDR3 comprises 15 residues. Germline CDR1 is MDHEN and CDR2 is SYDVKM. The DNA of the CDR3 is TGTGCCAGCAGCCCAGGACAGGGAAGGAACACTGAAGCTTTCTTT. It specifies CASSPGQGRNTEAFF. The entire variable domain, with the rest obtained from reference TRBV28 and TRBJ1-1, is as follows: DVKVTQSSRYLVKRTGEKVFLECVQDMDHENMFWYRQDPGLGLRLIYFSYDVKMKEKGDIPEGYSVSREKKERFSLILESASTNQTSMYLCASSPGQGRNTEAFFGQGTRLTVV.

In this sample, this clone turned up a few times. This chain joins TRBV18 and TRBJ1-2; D remains unclear. The V gene's germline CDR1 is KGHSH and CDR2 LQKENI. V was clipped by 2 bases and J by 4 bases, with 14 bases between them. This CDR3 region has 15 residues. The CDR3 region has the DNA TGTGCCAGCTCACCATCCGCGGGCCGGGGCTATGGCTACACCTTC. Amino acid sequence: CASSPSAGRGYGYTF.

A few counts support this clone. The V call is TRBV30, the J call TRBJ1-6; D not resolved. Trimming left V 1 base short and J 9 bases short, with 13 bases between. CDR1 and CDR2 from the germline V gene are GTSNPN and SVGIG (reference sequence). This CDR3 region has 14 residues. The CDR3 DNA sequence: TGTGCCTGGAGTGCCCTGACCGCGAGTTCACCCCTCCACTTT. It encodes CAWSALTASSPLHF.

The chain employs TRBV5-1 and TRBJ2-1, with 10 positions matching TRBD2. Trimming at V came to 0 bases and at J to 16 bases, leaving 7 bases not matched to a gene. From germline, CDR1 is SGHRS and CDR2 YFSETQ. There are 13 residues in the CDR3. The CDR3 reads CASSLEASGGTFF. The CDR3 DNA sequence: TGCGCCAGCAGCTTGGAGGCTAGCGGGGGTACCTTCTTC.

This clone was detected once. The chain has TRBV5-4 and TRBJ2-7, with D possibly TRBD2 on 5 matching bases. Germline CDR1 is SGHNT and CDR2 is YYREEE (reference sequence). The CDR3 sequence is 14 residues long. V shed 0 bases and J shed 1 base, with 8 bases lying between them. CDR3: CASSLDPGSYEQYF. CDR3 DNA sequence: TGTGCCAGCAGCTTGGATCCGGGGTCCTACGAGCAGTACTTC.

This clone came up a few times. This chain joins TRBV11-2 and TRBJ2-5, with unresolved D. The CDR3 length is 12 residues. Trimming took 4 bases from V and 5 from J, leaving 8 bases between them. Germline V lookup: CDR1 SGHAT, CDR2 FQNNGV. CDR3 sequence reads: CASSSLSETQYF. The CDR3, as DNA: TGTGCCAGCAGCTCCTTATCCGAGACCCAGTACTTC. The whole variable domain, remainder taken from reference TRBV11-2 and TRBJ2-5, is EAGVAQSPRYKIIEKRQSVAFWCNPISGHATLYWYQQILGQGPKLLIQFQNNGVVDDSQLPKDRFSAERLKGVDSTLKIQPAKLEDSAVYLCASSSLSETQYFGPGTRLLVL.

V gene TRBV6-1 combines with J gene TRBJ1-1; the D is unclear. Between the trimmed V and J ends, which lost 4 bases and 1 base, there was a span of 19 bases. The germline V gene has CDR1 MNHNS and CDR2 SASEGT. This CDR3 region has 17 residues. CDR3 DNA: TGTGCCAGCAGTGCACCCATGTCGAGAGGGAAGAACACTGAAGCTTTCTTT. The encoded protein is CASSAPMSRGKNTEAFF.

The genes are TRBV28 and TRBJ2-3; maybe TRBD1 (6 bases). The CDR3 sequence is 14 residues long. V was clipped by 6 bases and J by 0 bases, with 10 bases between them. CDR1 MDHEN and CDR2 SYDVKM come from the germline V gene. The CDR3 loop reads CASRPGHSTDTQYF. The CDR3 nucleotides read TGTGCCAGCAGGCCGGGACATAGCACAGATACGCAGTATTTT.

This clone was picked up a small number of times. The CDR3 sequence is CASSQATSGANVLTF. As DNA, the CDR3 is TGCGCCAGCAGCCAAGCGACCTCTGGGGCCAACGTCCTGACTTTC. This rearrangement joins TRBV4-3 to TRBJ2-6; D is ambiguous. The V and J ends lost 1 base and 0 bases respectively, with 4 bases between them. The CDR3 is 15 residues long. Germline CDR1 LGHNA, CDR2 YSLEER.

This clone appeared a few times. The genes are TRBV7-9 and TRBJ1-4; tentative D call: TRBD1 (6 bases). Trimming cost V 3 bases and J 8 bases, with 19 bases left between them. CDR3 length: 16 residues. Germline CDR1 is SEHNR and CDR2 is FQNEAQ (reference sequence). The CDR3 DNA reads TGTGCCAGCAGCTTTGCCTCGGGGGCCCGTGGAGAAAAACTGTTTTTT. This gives the protein CASSFASGARGEKLFF. The variable domain in full, completed from reference TRBV7-9 and TRBJ1-4, reads DTGVSQNPRHKITKRGQNVTFRCDPISEHNRLYWYRQTLGQGPEFLTYFQNEAQLEKSRLLSDRFSAERPKGSFSTLEIQRTEQGDSAMYLCASSFASGARGEKLFFGSGTQLSVL.

This clone was seen many times. This chain uses TRBV2 with TRBJ2-1, with 9 nucleotides matching TRBD1. The length of the CDR3 is 14 residues. Germline V CDR1 and CDR2: SNHLY, FYNNEI. J lost 10 bases, V lost 5 bases, and 9 bases had no gene match. Here the CDR3 reads CASSSGTGFWEQFF. The CDR3 region has the DNA TGTGCCAGCAGTTCCGGGACAGGGTTTTGGGAGCAGTTCTTC.

The rearrangement links TRBV30 to TRBJ1-6; 9 positions match TRBD1. From germline, CDR1 is GTSNPN and CDR2 SVGIG (reference sequence). The CDR3 has 15 residues. Losses at the gene ends were 3 bases for V and 7 bases for J; bases not matched to a gene: 7. In nucleotides, the CDR3 is TGTGCCTGGAGCCTGGGACAGGGAAGAAATTCACCCCTCCACTTT. It encodes CAWSLGQGRNSPLHF.

The V gene is TRBV2, the J gene TRBJ1-5, with D perhaps TRBD1 (5 bases). The CDR3 totals 15 residues. CDR1 and CDR2 from the germline V gene are SNHLY and FYNNEI. V lost 6 bases and J 0 bases, leaving 12 bases between the germline ends. The CDR3, as DNA: TGTGCCAGCAGCAGGGAGCCTTATAGCAATCAGCCCCAGCATTTT. Its translation: CASSREPYSNQPQHF.

This clone was seen a handful of times. V gene TRBV2 combines with J gene TRBJ1-2; tentative D call: TRBD1 (6 bases). The V gene's germline CDR1 is SNHLY and CDR2 FYNNEI. Trimming pared 5 bases from V and 5 bases from J, leaving 15 bases between. This CDR3 contains 14 residues. CDR3 bases: TGTGCCAGCAGTCGCTCGGGGGGCTCTTATGGCTACACCTTC. Its translation is CASSRSGGSYGYTF.